The source of this TCR beta chain is a study of blood T cell repertoires in COVID-19. CDR1 and CDR2 (germline): LNHDA, SQIVND (reference sequence). The V segment lost 2 bases and the J segment 3 bases; nucleotides outside the gene matches: 12. This CDR3 is 18 amino acids long. Data came from immunoSEQ multiplex PCR; TCRdb stores just in-frame clones and leaves some out. This table has over 95,000 clones, around 81% appearing once. This clonotype originated in a human donor in a cohort sampled during active COVID-19. V gene TRBV19 combines with J gene TRBJ2-2; 7 nucleotides agree with TRBD2. The specimen sequenced was peripheral blood. The CDR3, as DNA: TGTGCCAGTAGTATAAGTGGCGGAGTAGCGGGTGACACCGGGGAGCTGTTTTTT. Encoded protein: CASSISGGVAGDTGELFF.